A single T cell receptor (beta chain) is shown here with its context. Antigen unknown. The sample belongs to a study of memory CD8 T cells in hepatitis C reinfection. Overall study: After reinfection, a couple of primary-infection resolvers became chronically infected. Pre-reinfection sampling occurred 55 to 20 weeks ahead of detected reinfection. Whole-study findings and limits: Only four or five donors prevented definitive conclusions about public clonotypes.

The trim removed 5 bases at V and 2 bases at J, leaving 4 bases unmatched. The CDR3 sequence is 14 residues long. The germline gives CDR1 KGHSH, CDR2 LQKENI. Measured with immunoSEQ multiplex PCR; TCRdb has only the in-frame clones, and not every one. The data show tens of thousands of clones, 85% to 90% seen once. Described time point: pre-reinfection, 55 to 20 weeks before reinfection detection. The sorted cells went straight to TCR sequencing with no prior in vitro expansion. Two donors provided sorted CD3+ CD8+ CD45RO- naive CD8 T cells at all three reinfection time points. The rearrangement joins TRBV18 to TRBJ2-7, with TRBD1 matching 9 bases. The sample taken for sequencing was naive CD8+ T cells sorted from blood. The receptor comes from a man aged 18-30 years with hepatitis C virus infection. The CDR3 is CASSTGQGPYEQYF. As DNA, the CDR3 is TGTGCCAGCTCAACGGGACAGGGCCCCTACGAGCAGTACTTC.